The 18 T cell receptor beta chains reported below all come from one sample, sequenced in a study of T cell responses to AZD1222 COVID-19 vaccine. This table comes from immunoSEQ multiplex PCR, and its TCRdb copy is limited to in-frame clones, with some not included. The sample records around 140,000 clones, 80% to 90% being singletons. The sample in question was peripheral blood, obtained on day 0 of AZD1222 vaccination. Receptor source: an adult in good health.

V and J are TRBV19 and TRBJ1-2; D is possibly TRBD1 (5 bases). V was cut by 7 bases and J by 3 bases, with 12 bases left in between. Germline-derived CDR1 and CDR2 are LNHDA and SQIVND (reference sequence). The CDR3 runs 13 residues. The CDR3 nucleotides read TGTGCCAGTATGAAGGGGCTGGACTATGGCTACACCTTC. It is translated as CASMKGLDYGYTF. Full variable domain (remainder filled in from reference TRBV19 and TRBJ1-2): DGGITQSPKYLFRKEGQNVTLSCEQNLNHDAMYWYRQDPGQGLRLIYYSQIVNDFQKGDIAEGYSVSREKKESFPLTVTSAQKNPTAFYLCASMKGLDYGYTFGSGTRLTVV.

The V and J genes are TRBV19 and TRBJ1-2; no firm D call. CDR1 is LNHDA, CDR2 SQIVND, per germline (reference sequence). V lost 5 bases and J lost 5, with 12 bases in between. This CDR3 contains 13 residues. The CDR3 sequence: CASSRRTDYGYTF. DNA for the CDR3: TGTGCCAGTAGTCGGAGGACGGATTATGGCTACACCTTC.

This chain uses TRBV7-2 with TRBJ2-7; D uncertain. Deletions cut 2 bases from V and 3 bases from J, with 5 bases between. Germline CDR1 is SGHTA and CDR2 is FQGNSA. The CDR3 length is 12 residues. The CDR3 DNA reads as TGTGCCAGCAGCTTAATTAACTACGAGCAGTACTTC. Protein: CASSLINYEQYF.

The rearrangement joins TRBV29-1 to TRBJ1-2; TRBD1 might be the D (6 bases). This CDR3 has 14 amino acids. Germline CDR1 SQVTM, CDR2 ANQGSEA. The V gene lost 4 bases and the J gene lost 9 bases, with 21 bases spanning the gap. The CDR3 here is CSVGADRRPDRYTF. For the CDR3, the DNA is TGCAGCGTTGGAGCCGACAGGCGCCCTGATCGCTACACCTTC.

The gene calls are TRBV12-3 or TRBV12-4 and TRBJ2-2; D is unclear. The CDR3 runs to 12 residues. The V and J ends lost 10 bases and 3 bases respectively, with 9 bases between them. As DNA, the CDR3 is TGTGCCACCCATCTGTACACCGGGGAGCTGTTTTTT. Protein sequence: CATHLYTGELFF.

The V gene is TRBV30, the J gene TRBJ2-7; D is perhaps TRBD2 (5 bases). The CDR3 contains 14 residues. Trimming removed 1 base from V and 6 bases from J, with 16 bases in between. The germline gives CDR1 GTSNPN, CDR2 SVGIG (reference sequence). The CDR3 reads CAWSGQLGRGEQYF. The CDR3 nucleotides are TGTGCCTGGAGTGGCCAACTAGGACGCGGCGAGCAGTACTTC.

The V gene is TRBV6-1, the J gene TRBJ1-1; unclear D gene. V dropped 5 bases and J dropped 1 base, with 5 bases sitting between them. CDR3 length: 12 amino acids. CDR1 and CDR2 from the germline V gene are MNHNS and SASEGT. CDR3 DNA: TGTGCCAGCAGTCGGGAGAACACTGAAGCTTTCTTT. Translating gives CASSRENTEAFF.

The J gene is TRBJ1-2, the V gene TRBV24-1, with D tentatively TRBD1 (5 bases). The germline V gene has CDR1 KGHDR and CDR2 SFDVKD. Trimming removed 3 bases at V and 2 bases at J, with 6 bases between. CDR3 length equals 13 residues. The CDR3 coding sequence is TGTGCCACCAGTGATCGGGGGAACTATGGCTACACCTTC. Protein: CATSDRGNYGYTF.

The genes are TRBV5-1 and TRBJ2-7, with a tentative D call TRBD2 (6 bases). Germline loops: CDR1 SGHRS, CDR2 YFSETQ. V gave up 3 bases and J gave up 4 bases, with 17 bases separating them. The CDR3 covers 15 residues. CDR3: CASSSHRSGGYEQYF. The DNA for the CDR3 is TGCGCCAGCAGCTCCCATCGATCTGGGGGGTACGAGCAGTACTTC.

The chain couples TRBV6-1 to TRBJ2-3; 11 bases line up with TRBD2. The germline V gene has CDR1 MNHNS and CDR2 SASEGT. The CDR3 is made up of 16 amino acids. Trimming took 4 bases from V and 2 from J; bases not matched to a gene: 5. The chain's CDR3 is CASSVLAGVITDTQYF. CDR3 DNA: TGTGCCAGCAGTGTACTAGCGGGGGTGATCACAGATACGCAGTATTTT.

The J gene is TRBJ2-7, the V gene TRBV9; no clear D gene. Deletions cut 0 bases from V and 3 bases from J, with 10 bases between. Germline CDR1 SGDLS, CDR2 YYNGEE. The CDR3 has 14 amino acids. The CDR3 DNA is TGTGCCAGCAGCGTAGGTGTGGGCGTCTACGAGCAGTACTTC. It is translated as CASSVGVGVYEQYF.

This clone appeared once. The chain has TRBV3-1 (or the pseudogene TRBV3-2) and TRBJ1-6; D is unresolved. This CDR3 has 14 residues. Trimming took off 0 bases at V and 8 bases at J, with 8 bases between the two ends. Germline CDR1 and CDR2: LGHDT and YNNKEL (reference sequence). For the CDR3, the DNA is TGTGCCAGCAGCCAAGATCGGATCTATTCACCCCTCCACTTT. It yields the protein CASSQDRIYSPLHF.

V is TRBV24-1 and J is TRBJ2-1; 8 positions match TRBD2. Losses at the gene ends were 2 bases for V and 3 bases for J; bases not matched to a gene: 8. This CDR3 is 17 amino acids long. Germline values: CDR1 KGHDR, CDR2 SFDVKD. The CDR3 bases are TGTGCCACCAGTGATTCCCGTCTAGCGGGCCTCTACAATGAGCAGTTCTTC. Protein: CATSDSRLAGLYNEQFF.

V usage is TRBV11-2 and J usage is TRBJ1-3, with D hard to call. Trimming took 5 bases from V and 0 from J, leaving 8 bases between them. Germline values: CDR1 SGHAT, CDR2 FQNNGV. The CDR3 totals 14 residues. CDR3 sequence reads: CASSPQVSGNTIYF. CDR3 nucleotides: TGTGCCAGCAGCCCACAAGTCTCTGGAAACACCATATATTTT.

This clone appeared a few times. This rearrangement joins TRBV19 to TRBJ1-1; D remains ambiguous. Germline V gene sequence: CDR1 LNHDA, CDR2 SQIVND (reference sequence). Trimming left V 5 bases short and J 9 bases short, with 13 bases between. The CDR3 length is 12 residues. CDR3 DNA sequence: TGTGCCAGTAGTTTGACGGAGAGGCAAGCTTTCTTT. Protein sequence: CASSLTERQAFF.

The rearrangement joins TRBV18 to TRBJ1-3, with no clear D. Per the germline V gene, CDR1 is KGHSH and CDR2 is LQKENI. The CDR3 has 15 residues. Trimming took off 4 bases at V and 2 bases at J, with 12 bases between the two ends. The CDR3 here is CASSHAQAPGNTIYF. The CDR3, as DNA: TGTGCCAGCTCACATGCCCAAGCCCCTGGAAACACCATATATTTT.

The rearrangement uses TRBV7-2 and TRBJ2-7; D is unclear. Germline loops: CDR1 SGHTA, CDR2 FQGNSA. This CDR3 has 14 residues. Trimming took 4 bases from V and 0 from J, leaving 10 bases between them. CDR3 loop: CASSSAWASYEQYF. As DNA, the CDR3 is TGTGCCAGCAGCTCAGCATGGGCCTCCTACGAGCAGTACTTC.

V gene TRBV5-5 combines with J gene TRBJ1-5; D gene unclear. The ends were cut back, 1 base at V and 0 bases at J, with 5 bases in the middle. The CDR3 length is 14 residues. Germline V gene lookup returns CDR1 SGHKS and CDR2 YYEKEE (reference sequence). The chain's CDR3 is CASSLSSSNQPQHF. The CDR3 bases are TGTGCCAGCAGCTTGAGTAGTAGCAATCAGCCCCAGCATTTT.